The entry below gives a single T cell receptor beta chain sequence along with its context. Relative to the germline gene, one junction end is altered; a read error may explain this. This sample is drawn from a study of glioma-infiltrating T cells. Amplification of TCR alpha and beta CDR3 regions from RNA used iRepertoire nested multiplex PCR. One-step reverse transcription and amplification started from around 100-400 ng of tissue mRNA or PBMC total RNA. TCRdb re-derived calls from the multiplex PCR reads in MiXCR, one entry per CDR3 protein. This sample carries about 180,000 distinct CDR3 sequences, 43% of them seen once, and the ten largest clones take 5.2%. The germline CDR1 and CDR2 sequences are SGHTA and FQGNSA. This CDR3 spans 15 amino acids.

The TCR sequence derives from a human donor with low-grade glioma or glioblastoma, undergoing nonglioma brain surgery, or in good health (not recorded which). The gene calls are TRBV7-2 and TRBJ2-7; D possibly corresponds to TRBD1 (5 bases). Sequenced input: glioma tissue, nonneoplastic brain tissue, or PBMCs (not recorded which). CDR3 DNA sequence: TGTGCCAGCAGCTTAGTAGTTTGGGCAGGGAAGGAGCAGCACTTC. Its translation is CASSLVVWAGKEQHF. Looking up the rest from reference TRBV7-2 and TRBJ2-7 gives the full variable domain: GAGVSQSPSNKVTEKGKDVELRCDPISGHTALYWYRQSLGQGLEFLIYFQGNSAPDKSGLPSDRFSAERTGGSVSTLTIQRTQQEDSAVYLCASSLVVWAGKEQHFGPGTRLTVT.